The clone carrying this TCR beta chain appeared many times. Every immunoSEQ plate was one replicate of a subset's evenly spread DNA. Ten immunoSEQ deep assay plates were used to sequence unsorted PBMC DNA. This table comes from immunoSEQ multiplex PCR, and its TCRdb copy is limited to in-frame clones, with some not included. The sample records hundreds of thousands of clones, roughly four fifths being singletons. The data were taken from a study of shared clonotypes between healthy human individuals. For the study at large: Donor composition was a couple of women and a few men, aged 18 to 49.

This TCR was sampled from a woman in her 40s in good health. Some clones in this sample may be carry-over from other donors' samples. Sequenced input: PBMCs.

DNA of the CDR3: TGTGCCAGCAGTTTAGCAGGGGCCGGCAATCAGCCCCAGCATTTT. Amino acids: CASSLAGAGNQPQHF. The V call is TRBV28, the J call TRBJ1-5; possible D gene TRBD1, 6 bases. The CDR3 loop spans 15 amino acids. The ends were cut back, 2 bases at V and 2 bases at J, with 10 bases in the middle. Germline V gives CDR1 MDHEN, CDR2 SYDVKM.